This TCR beta chain is drawn from a study of human T cells and chemical hapten exposure. One entry per CDR3 protein, called by TCRdb with MiXCR from the RACE reads. The table has about 89,000 distinct CDR3 sequences, roughly a tenth seen once. This clonotype was detected a few times. Trimming shortened V by 8 bases and J by 4 bases, and 20 bases separated the two germline ends. This CDR3 is 16 amino acids long. The sample's time point: pre-sensitization, week 0. Treatment defined: therapeutic diphenylcyclopropenone sensitization with weekly scalp DPC. The receptor comes from a woman in her sixties or seventies with alopecia areata. Some clones in this sample may be carry-over from other donors' samples. The rearrangement uses TRBV12-3 or TRBV12-4 and TRBJ2-2; D may be TRBD2 (5 bases). The sample here was whole blood, taken in connection with sensitization to the hapten diphenylcyclopropenone (DPC). CDR3 sequence: CASSWGNTGVTGELFF. CDR3 DNA sequence: TGTGCCAGCTCCTGGGGAAACACCGGGGTCACCGGGGAGCTGTTTTTT.